The 10 T cell receptor beta chains presented below share a single source sample, sequenced in a study of CD8+ T cells in alopecia areata. Extraction of RNA preceded its reverse transcription into cDNA, which served as the sequencing template. Repertoires were generated with immunoSEQ multiplex PCR, while TCRdb's copy carries only in-frame clones and drops some. Found here are some 56,000 clones, 96% of them singletons; the top ten hold 25% to 30%. The sequences come from CD8+ T cells sorted from blood, collected at week 0. Receptors originate from a human donor with alopecia areata.

V gene TRBV2 combines with J gene TRBJ1-2, with a possible D match to TRBD1 (6 bases). The V gene lost 5 bases and the J gene lost 2 bases, with 9 bases spanning the gap. Germline values: CDR1 SNHLY, CDR2 FYNNEI. CDR3 length: 13 residues. CDR3 nucleotide sequence: TGTGCCAGCAGTCTTACAGGGAACTATGGCTACACCTTC. Protein: CASSLTGNYGYTF.

The genes are TRBV27 and TRBJ2-5; TRBD2 is a possible D gene (5 bases). This CDR3 is built from 12 residues. Germline V gene lookup returns CDR1 MNHEY and CDR2 SMNVEV (reference sequence). The germline V and J ends were trimmed by 8 bases and 5 bases, with 12 bases remaining between them. Written as DNA, the CDR3 is TGTGCCAGCCGGGTGACGGGGGAGACCCAGTACTTC. It translates to CASRVTGETQYF.

This clone was picked up one time. The V call is TRBV4-1, the J call TRBJ1-2; the D gene is possibly TRBD1 (6 bases). This CDR3 region has 16 residues. CDR1 MGHRA and CDR2 YSYEKL come from the germline V gene. The V end lost 0 bases, the J end lost 4 bases, and 15 bases lay between the germline ends. This chain's CDR3 is CASSQDGSGAGYGYTF. In nucleotides, the CDR3 is TGCGCCAGCAGCCAAGACGGGTCAGGGGCAGGCTATGGCTACACCTTC.

The J gene is TRBJ2-7, the V gene TRBV4-1; D remains ambiguous. V was cut by 1 base and J by 4 bases, with 11 bases left in between. CDR3 length equals 14 residues. Germline V lookup: CDR1 MGHRA, CDR2 YSYEKL. The CDR3 bases are TGCGCCAGCAGCCAAGGTCGTCAGCTGTACGAGCAGTACTTC. It codes for CASSQGRQLYEQYF.

Only one count was recorded for this clone. The chain joins TRBV6-5 to TRBJ2-1; D is possibly TRBD2 (5 bases). The V and J ends lost 0 bases and 8 bases respectively, with 8 bases between them. Germline V gives CDR1 MNHEY, CDR2 SVGAGI. There are 13 residues in the CDR3. The CDR3 region has the DNA TGTGCCAGCAGTTACTCCCCCGGGGATGAGCAGTTCTTC. Protein product: CASSYSPGDEQFF.

The rearrangement links TRBV6-5 to TRBJ2-1; 8 bases fit TRBD1. Germline V gene sequence: CDR1 MNHEY, CDR2 SVGAGI. V trimming: 7 bases; J trimming: 8 bases; junction bases outside the gene matches: 10. The CDR3 sequence is 14 residues long. The CDR3 region is CASTRTGLSDEQFF. The CDR3 nucleotides are TGTGCCAGCACTAGGACAGGGTTATCGGATGAGCAGTTCTTC.

The chain carries TRBV2 and TRBJ1-3; D uncertain. Deletions cut 5 bases from V and 1 base from J, with 9 bases between. Germline V lookup: CDR1 SNHLY, CDR2 FYNNEI. The CDR3 runs to 14 residues. The CDR3 DNA reads TGTGCCAGCAGTACGGGTCGGTCTGGAAACACCATATATTTT. As protein: CASSTGRSGNTIYF.

The chain couples TRBV9 to TRBJ2-7, with no clear D. Germline values: CDR1 SGDLS, CDR2 YYNGEE. The CDR3 has 13 amino acids. V shed 4 bases and J shed 3 bases, with 11 bases lying between them. CDR3 loop: CASSPRTGYEQYF. The CDR3 DNA is TGTGCCAGCAGCCCGCGGACGGGCTACGAGCAGTACTTC.

The J gene is TRBJ1-1, the V gene TRBV19, with 7 bases lining up with TRBD1. CDR1 and CDR2 from the germline V gene are LNHDA and SQIVND (reference sequence). CDR3 size: 17 residues. V lost 4 bases and J lost 0; bases outside the gene matches: 11. Here the CDR3 DNA reads TGTGCCAGTAGTAGGGACAGTGCCCAACCCATGAACACTGAAGCTTTCTTT. Its protein product is CASSRDSAQPMNTEAFF. The full variable domain, completed using reference TRBV19 and TRBJ1-1, is DGGITQSPKYLFRKEGQNVTLSCEQNLNHDAMYWYRQDPGQGLRLIYYSQIVNDFQKGDIAEGYSVSREKKESFPLTVTSAQKNPTAFYLCASSRDSAQPMNTEAFFGQGTRLTVV.

The V call is TRBV9, the J call TRBJ2-7; D may be TRBD2 (6 bases). Germline CDR1 SGDLS, CDR2 YYNGEE. Trimming took 3 bases from V and 7 from J, leaving 11 bases between them. The CDR3 loop spans 12 amino acids. CDR3 nucleotide sequence: TGTGCCAGCAGCGGGAGCGGGTGGGAGCAGTACTTC. Its protein is CASSGSGWEQYF.